Presented here are 20 T cell receptor beta chains from one specimen sequenced in a study of blood T cell repertoires in COVID-19. Generated by immunoSEQ multiplex PCR, the TCRdb table keeps only in-frame clones and is missing some. In the table there are approximately 210,000 clones, almost 90% of which are singletons. Input material: peripheral blood. The receptors here all came from a man aged 18 to 30 with active or convalescent COVID-19.

The V gene is TRBV19, the J gene TRBJ1-5, with 7 bases identical to TRBD1. Germline V gene sequence: CDR1 LNHDA, CDR2 SQIVND (reference sequence). After removal of 4 bases from V and 5 bases from J, the junction contained 11 bases not matched to a gene. The CDR3 runs 16 residues. CDR3 residues: CASSTLGQLGYQPQHF. The DNA of the CDR3 is TGTGCCAGTAGTACCTTGGGACAGTTGGGCTATCAGCCCCAGCATTTT.

The chain has TRBV5-1 and TRBJ2-7, with D maybe TRBD1 (6 bases). Germline CDR1 reads SGHRS; CDR2 reads YFSETQ. The V and J ends lost 4 bases and 2 bases respectively, with 16 bases between them. CDR3 length equals 15 residues. The CDR3 nucleotides read TGCGCCAGCAGCCCCAGACAGGCAACAGCCTACGAGCAGTACTTC. Protein: CASSPRQATAYEQYF.

This rearrangement joins TRBV7-9 to TRBJ2-1, with 7 bases matching TRBD2. J lost 3 bases, V lost 5 bases, and 19 bases had no gene match. The germline V gene has CDR1 SEHNR and CDR2 FQNEAQ (reference sequence). There are 19 residues in the CDR3. The CDR3 DNA sequence: TGTGCCAGCAGCCCATGGGGGGGTGGCAGCGGACCTTTCTACAATGAGCAGTTCTTC. Protein sequence: CASSPWGGGSGPFYNEQFF. The full variable domain, with the rest looked up from reference TRBV7-9 and TRBJ2-1, is DTGVSQNPRHKITKRGQNVTFRCDPISEHNRLYWYRQTLGQGPEFLTYFQNEAQLEKSRLLSDRFSAERPKGSFSTLEIQRTEQGDSAMYLCASSPWGGGSGPFYNEQFFGPGTRLTVL.

J is TRBJ1-1 and V is TRBV11-1; no clear D. CDR3 length: 15 amino acids. V was cut by 5 bases and J by 3 bases, with 16 bases left in between. Looked up from germline, CDR1 is SGHAT and CDR2 is FQDESV (reference sequence). The CDR3 coding sequence is TGTGCCAGCAGCCCCGAGAGGGCTCGTGACACTGAAGCTTTCTTT. Protein product: CASSPERARDTEAFF.

The chain links TRBV5-4 to TRBJ2-7; 7 bases line up with TRBD1. CDR1 and CDR2 from the germline V gene are SGHNT and YYREEE (reference sequence). The CDR3 loop spans 15 amino acids. V shed 0 bases, J shed 1 base, and the junction held 4 bases outside the gene matches. The CDR3 nucleotides are TGTGCCAGCAGCTTGGGGGGACAGTCATCCTACGAGCAGTACTTC. Amino acid sequence: CASSLGGQSSYEQYF. Drawing the rest from reference TRBV5-4 and TRBJ2-7, the complete variable domain is ETGVTQSPTHLIKTRGQQVTLRCSSQSGHNTVSWYQQALGQGPQFIFQYYREEENGRGNFPPRFSGLQFPNYSSELNVNALELDDSALYLCASSLGGQSSYEQYFGPGTRLTVT.

The chain links TRBV7-6 to TRBJ2-7; 10 bases line up with TRBD1. J lost 1 base, V lost 4 bases, and 16 bases had no gene match. The CDR3 is made up of 19 amino acids. The germline V gene has CDR1 SGHVS and CDR2 FNYEAQ. In nucleotides, the CDR3 is TGTGCCAGCAGCTCCCGGACAGGGGGAGCGGGCGGTGGGTCCTACGAGCAGTACTTC. This translates into CASSSRTGGAGGGSYEQYF.

This chain joins TRBV4-1 and TRBJ2-3; D is perhaps TRBD1 (6 bases). Between the trimmed V and J ends, which lost 4 bases and 2 bases, there was a span of 16 bases. The CDR3 spans 16 residues. Germline assignment: CDR1 MGHRA and CDR2 YSYEKL. The CDR3 region is CASSPPAGAITDTQYF. The CDR3 DNA reads TGCGCCAGCAGCCCCCCGGCAGGGGCGATCACAGATACGCAGTATTTT.

This clone was seen only a few times. The chain links TRBV27 to TRBJ2-1; 7 bases agree with TRBD1. V dropped 4 bases and J dropped 0; count of bases not matched to a gene: 3. CDR1 is MNHEY, CDR2 SMNVEV, per germline (reference sequence). This CDR3 comprises 15 residues. The CDR3 protein is CASSSGQSSYNEQFF. In DNA form, the CDR3 reads TGTGCCAGCAGTTCGGGACAGTCCTCCTACAATGAGCAGTTCTTC.

V usage is TRBV3-1 (or the pseudogene TRBV3-2) and J usage is TRBJ2-4, with D perhaps TRBD2 (5 bases). Trimming took 4 bases from V and 7 from J, leaving 17 bases between them. CDR1 and CDR2 from the germline V gene are LGHDT and YNNKEL (reference sequence). The CDR3 has 15 amino acids. CDR3 in amino acids: CASSPPGRGTNIQYF. As DNA, the CDR3 is TGTGCCAGCAGCCCGCCAGGACGGGGTACTAACATTCAGTACTTC.

The chain uses TRBV3-1 (or the pseudogene TRBV3-2) and TRBJ2-1; 10 bases agree with TRBD2. V trimming: 7 bases; J trimming: 5 bases; junction bases outside the gene matches: 8. The germline V gene has CDR1 LGHDT and CDR2 YNNKEL (reference sequence). This CDR3 is 15 amino acids long. The CDR3 reads CASIGRTSGHNEQFF. The CDR3 DNA follows: TGTGCCAGCATCGGAAGGACTAGCGGACACAATGAGCAGTTCTTC.

The chain is built from TRBV5-1 and TRBJ2-5; D is possibly TRBD1 (5 bases). This CDR3 is 15 amino acids long. V gave up 1 base and J gave up 1 base, with 11 bases separating them. Germline CDR1 and CDR2: SGHRS and YFSETQ. CDR3 nucleotide sequence: TGCGCCAGCAGCTTGACGGCAGGGTCCCAAGAGACCCAGTACTTC. Its protein product is CASSLTAGSQETQYF.

This clone was seen a handful of times. The V call is TRBV25-1, the J call TRBJ2-3; 11 bases fit TRBD2. Germline values: CDR1 MGHDK, CDR2 SYGVNS. The CDR3 spans 16 residues. With V trimmed by 5 bases and J by 0 bases, 4 bases remained unmatched. CDR3 region: CASSQTSGSSTDTQYF. DNA for the CDR3: TGTGCCAGCAGTCAAACTAGCGGGAGTAGCACAGATACGCAGTATTTT. Combining the CDR3 with reference TRBV25-1 and TRBJ2-3 gives the whole variable domain EADIYQTPRYLVIGTGKKITLECSQTMGHDKMYWYQQDPGMELHLIHYSYGVNSTEKGDLSSESTVSRIRTEHFPLTLESARPSHTSQYLCASSQTSGSSTDTQYFGPGTRLTVL.

The rearrangement links TRBV3-1 (or the pseudogene TRBV3-2) to TRBJ2-1, with D perhaps matching TRBD1 (5 bases). CDR1 is LGHDT and CDR2 is YNNKEL in the germline V gene (reference sequence). The CDR3 consists of 14 residues. The ends were cut back, 5 bases at V and 6 bases at J, with 14 bases in the middle. The CDR3: CASSAHETGNEQFF. The CDR3 DNA follows: TGTGCCAGCAGCGCCCACGAAACAGGCAATGAGCAGTTCTTC.

This rearrangement joins TRBV11-2 to TRBJ2-1; 12 nucleotides align to TRBD2. Per germline, CDR1 SGHAT and CDR2 FQNNGV. V was clipped by 5 bases and J by 1 base; unmatched bases: 6. The CDR3 loop spans 17 amino acids. The CDR3 loop reads CASSPRTSGESYNEQFF. The CDR3 DNA sequence: TGTGCCAGCAGCCCGAGGACTAGCGGGGAGTCCTACAATGAGCAGTTCTTC.

This chain joins TRBV19 and TRBJ1-5; 8 nucleotides align to TRBD1. J was trimmed by 5 bases and V by 5 bases; bases with no gene match: 2. CDR3 length equals 13 residues. Looked up from germline, CDR1 is LNHDA and CDR2 is SQIVND (reference sequence). The CDR3 DNA reads TGTGCCAGTAGTCCGGACAGGGATCAGCCCCAGCATTTT. It yields the protein CASSPDRDQPQHF.

The V and J genes are TRBV2 and TRBJ1-2, with 8 nucleotides matching TRBD1. The length of the CDR3 is 13 residues. Germline loops: CDR1 SNHLY, CDR2 FYNNEI. V shed 6 bases and J 5 bases; nucleotides not matched to a gene: 5. Here the CDR3 DNA reads TGTGCCAGCAGCGACAGGGGAGTATATGGCTACACCTTC. This codes for CASSDRGVYGYTF.

This rearrangement joins TRBV27 to TRBJ1-1; 8 bases line up with TRBD1. V lost 5 bases and J lost 6; bases outside the gene matches: 5. Germline V lookup: CDR1 MNHEY, CDR2 SMNVEV (reference sequence). This CDR3 is 13 amino acids long. CDR3 DNA: TGTGCCAGCAGTCGACGACAGGGGCCTGAAGCTTTCTTT. Protein product: CASSRRQGPEAFF.

This chain links TRBV12-5 with TRBJ2-5; 9 nucleotides match TRBD1. The V and J ends lost 3 bases and 1 base, in that order; junction bases with no gene match: 9. The CDR3 is made up of 17 amino acids. Germline V gene lookup returns CDR1 LGHNT and CDR2 FRNRAP. CDR3: CASGLGAPTGGQETQYF. The CDR3 nucleotides are TGTGCTAGTGGTTTAGGTGCACCGACAGGGGGCCAAGAGACCCAGTACTTC.

The J gene is TRBJ2-3, the V gene TRBV9; 7 positions agree with TRBD2. The trim removed 0 bases at V and 2 bases at J, leaving 6 bases unmatched. The CDR3 loop spans 16 amino acids. CDR1 is SGDLS and CDR2 is YYNGEE in the germline V gene. The CDR3 here is CASSVGASGITDTQYF. CDR3 bases: TGTGCCAGCAGCGTAGGGGCTAGCGGCATCACAGATACGCAGTATTTT.

The genes are TRBV11-3 and TRBJ2-2, with D unresolved. This CDR3 contains 18 residues. Germline lookup yields CDR1 SGHNT and CDR2 YENEEA. Trimming pared 2 bases from V and 0 bases from J, leaving 16 bases between. CDR3 sequence reads: CASSLRDGGAANTGELFF. CDR3 in DNA: TGTGCCAGCAGCTTAAGAGACGGCGGAGCCGCGAACACCGGGGAGCTGTTTTTT.